The rows below give T cell receptor beta chains drawn from one sample of a study of T-cell memory formation after mild COVID-19. TCRdb re-called the 5' RACE reads with MiXCR, one entry per CDR3 protein. Among roughly 600,000 distinct CDR3 sequences listed, about 20% were seen once. The sample comprised PBMCs or a T cell subset sorted from them (not recorded which). Receptor source: an adult woman who had mild COVID-19 (a few samples of this study predate the infection). Cell type and time point are not known. Each CDR3 is given with its conserved first and last residue. Fields, in order: V gene, clone size, D gene, J gene, CDR3 protein, CDR3 DNA. D genes are given only for firm matches. Size values are once, few and many counts, or a class for expanded clones, and some rows have none.

v_call: TRBV11-2; clone_size: many; d_call: TRBD2; j_call: TRBJ2-2; cdr3_aa: CASSLDFFGGLNTGELFF; cdr3_nt: TGTGCCAGCAGCTTAGATTTTTTCGGGGGGTTGAACACCGGGGAGCTGTTTTTT
v_call: TRBV6-5; clone_size: .; d_call: TRBD1; j_call: TRBJ2-7; cdr3_aa: CASSYSGQGTEQYF; cdr3_nt: TGTGCCAGCAGTTACTCGGGACAGGGGACCGAGCAGTACTTC
v_call: TRBV24-1; clone_size: .; d_call: .; j_call: TRBJ2-5; cdr3_aa: CATSVGGAGGETQYF; cdr3_nt: TGTGCCACCAGTGTTGGGGGGGCCGGCGGGGAGACCCAGTACTTC
v_call: TRBV29-1; clone_size: .; d_call: TRBD2; j_call: TRBJ2-7; cdr3_aa: CSVLPVLADSYEQYF; cdr3_nt: TGCAGCGTTCTCCCTGTGCTAGCGGACTCCTACGAGCAGTACTTC
v_call: TRBV19; clone_size: .; d_call: TRBD1; j_call: TRBJ1-2; cdr3_aa: CASWDSLNYGYTF; cdr3_nt: TGTGCCAGTTGGGACAGCCTTAACTATGGCTACACCTTC
v_call: TRBV5-1; clone_size: few; d_call: .; j_call: TRBJ1-5; cdr3_aa: CASSLESLSNQPQHF; cdr3_nt: TGCGCCAGCAGCTTGGAGAGCCTTAGCAATCAGCCCCAGCATTTT
v_call: TRBV27; clone_size: .; d_call: .; j_call: TRBJ2-3; cdr3_aa: CASSPRGRLTDTQYF; cdr3_nt: TGTGCCAGCAGTCCTCGAGGCCGACTCACAGATACGCAGTATTTT
v_call: TRBV5-1; clone_size: .; d_call: .; j_call: TRBJ2-7; cdr3_aa: CASSLAGTHSYEQYF; cdr3_nt: TGCGCCAGCAGCTTGGCCGGGACACACTCCTACGAGCAGTACTTC
v_call: TRBV5-1; clone_size: .; d_call: .; j_call: TRBJ2-7; cdr3_aa: CASSLGNTRGEQYF; cdr3_nt: TGCGCCAGCAGCTTGGGCAACACCAGAGGCGAGCAGTACTTC
v_call: TRBV29-1; clone_size: .; d_call: .; j_call: TRBJ2-7; cdr3_aa: CSVAGDAGESYEQYF; cdr3_nt: TGCAGCGTTGCAGGGGACGCGGGCGAAAGTTACGAGCAGTACTTC
v_call: TRBV29-1; clone_size: .; d_call: .; j_call: TRBJ1-3; cdr3_aa: CSASDKVGSGNTIYF; cdr3_nt: TGCAGCGCCTCGGACAAGGTCGGCTCTGGAAACACCATATATTTT
v_call: TRBV4-2; clone_size: few; d_call: TRBD2; j_call: TRBJ2-1; cdr3_aa: CASSQGLTSGGLGGIDEQFF; cdr3_nt: TGTGCCAGCAGCCAAGGTTTGACTAGCGGGGGACTTGGAGGGATCGATGAGCAGTTCTTC
v_call: TRBV4-3; clone_size: once; d_call: TRBD2; j_call: TRBJ2-1; cdr3_aa: CASSQDWASGASGEQFF; cdr3_nt: TGCGCCAGCAGCCAAGATTGGGCTAGCGGGGCCTCGGGGGAGCAGTTCTTC
v_call: TRBV5-5; clone_size: many; d_call: TRBD2; j_call: TRBJ2-5; cdr3_aa: CASSSGLVQETQYF; cdr3_nt: TGTGCCAGCAGTTCAGGACTAGTCCAAGAGACCCAGTACTTC
v_call: TRBV11-2; clone_size: .; d_call: TRBD1; j_call: TRBJ1-1; cdr3_aa: CASSLDGGQGTEAFF; cdr3_nt: TGTGCCAGCAGCTTAGATGGCGGACAGGGGACTGAAGCTTTCTTT
v_call: TRBV5-1; clone_size: .; d_call: .; j_call: TRBJ1-1; cdr3_aa: CASSFPRAGDHTEAFF; cdr3_nt: TGCGCCAGCAGCTTCCCCCGGGCAGGGGACCACACTGAAGCTTTCTTT
v_call: TRBV12-3/TRBV12-4; clone_size: .; d_call: .; j_call: TRBJ2-5; cdr3_aa: CASSWTGRTQYF; cdr3_nt: TGTGCCAGCAGTTGGACCGGGCGGACCCAGTACTTC
v_call: TRBV14; clone_size: few; d_call: .; j_call: TRBJ2-2; cdr3_aa: CASSHVDTGELFF; cdr3_nt: TGTGCCAGCAGCCATGTGGACACCGGGGAGCTGTTTTTT
v_call: TRBV5-1; clone_size: .; d_call: .; j_call: TRBJ2-7; cdr3_aa: CPPYEQYF; cdr3_nt: TGCCCCCCCTACGAGCAGTACTTC
v_call: TRBV19; clone_size: .; d_call: .; j_call: TRBJ1-5; cdr3_aa: CASSIWTADQPQHF; cdr3_nt: TGTGCCAGTAGTATCTGGACAGCGGATCAGCCCCAGCATTTT
v_call: TRBV5-1; clone_size: .; d_call: .; j_call: TRBJ2-1; cdr3_aa: CASSPRTTSHNEQFF; cdr3_nt: TGCGCCAGCAGTCCCCGGACTACGTCCCACAATGAGCAGTTCTTC
v_call: TRBV7-6; clone_size: .; d_call: .; j_call: TRBJ1-5; cdr3_aa: CASSLSPLDQPQHF; cdr3_nt: TGTGCCAGCAGCTTATCTCCTTTGGATCAGCCCCAGCATTTT
v_call: TRBV4-3; clone_size: .; d_call: .; j_call: TRBJ2-7; cdr3_aa: CASSQDLGQGGYEQYF; cdr3_nt: TGCGCCAGCAGCCAAGATCTAGGACAAGGAGGGTACGAGCAGTACTTC
v_call: TRBV12-3/TRBV12-4; clone_size: many; d_call: .; j_call: TRBJ2-7; cdr3_aa: CASSLTNRVYEQYF; cdr3_nt: TGTGCCAGCAGTTTAACTAACAGGGTATACGAGCAGTACTTC
v_call: TRBV11-2; clone_size: few; d_call: .; j_call: TRBJ1-2; cdr3_aa: CASSHLGEANYGYTF; cdr3_nt: TGTGCCAGCAGCCATCTAGGGGAAGCTAACTATGGCTACACCTTC
v_call: TRBV6-4; clone_size: few; d_call: TRBD2; j_call: TRBJ2-1; cdr3_aa: CASSDSGRGDSNEQFF; cdr3_nt: TGTGCCAGCAGTGACTCAGGTCGGGGGGACTCCAATGAGCAGTTCTTC
v_call: TRBV20-1; clone_size: .; d_call: .; j_call: TRBJ2-5; cdr3_aa: CSARDQQRETQYF; cdr3_nt: TGCAGTGCCCGGGACCAGCAGCGGGAGACCCAGTACTTC
v_call: TRBV7-9; clone_size: .; d_call: .; j_call: TRBJ2-5; cdr3_aa: CASSLGWRPQETQYF; cdr3_nt: TGTGCCAGCAGCTTAGGGTGGCGGCCCCAAGAGACCCAGTACTTC
v_call: TRBV6-2/TRBV6-3; clone_size: .; d_call: TRBD1; j_call: TRBJ2-1; cdr3_aa: CASQDQGASYNEQFF; cdr3_nt: TGTGCCAGCCAAGACCAGGGGGCGTCCTACAATGAGCAGTTCTTC
v_call: TRBV20-1; clone_size: few; d_call: .; j_call: TRBJ2-2; cdr3_aa: CSARGSGAGQNGELFF; cdr3_nt: TGCAGTGCTAGGGGTTCAGGGGCCGGGCAGAACGGGGAGCTGTTTTTT
v_call: TRBV7-2; clone_size: .; d_call: TRBD2; j_call: TRBJ2-2; cdr3_aa: CASSPSLAGEEYGELFF; cdr3_nt: TGTGCCAGCAGCCCAAGCCTAGCGGGAGAGGAGTACGGGGAGCTGTTTTTT
v_call: TRBV15; clone_size: many; d_call: .; j_call: TRBJ2-7; cdr3_aa: CATSRDLSYEQYF; cdr3_nt: TGTGCCACCAGCAGAGATCTGAGCTACGAGCAGTACTTC